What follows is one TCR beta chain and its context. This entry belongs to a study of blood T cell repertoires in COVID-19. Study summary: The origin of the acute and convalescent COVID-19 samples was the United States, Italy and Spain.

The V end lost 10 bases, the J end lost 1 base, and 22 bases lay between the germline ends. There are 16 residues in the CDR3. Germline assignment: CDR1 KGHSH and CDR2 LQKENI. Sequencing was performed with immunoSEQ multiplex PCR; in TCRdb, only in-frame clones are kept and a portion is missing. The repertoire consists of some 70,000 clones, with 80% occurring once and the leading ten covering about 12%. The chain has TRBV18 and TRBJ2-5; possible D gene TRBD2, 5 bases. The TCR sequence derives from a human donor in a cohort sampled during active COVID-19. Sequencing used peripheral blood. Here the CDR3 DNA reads TGTGCCACCCGACGACCCGGGAACACTCCCCAAGAGACCCAGTACTTC. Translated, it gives CATRRPGNTPQETQYF.